The 27 T cell receptor beta chains below come from one sample, sequenced in a study of identical twins. TCRdb re-analysed the 5' RACE reads in MiXCR, keeping a single row per CDR3 protein. This table holds about 470,000 distinct CDR3 sequences, roughly 24% found once. The same sample was also used in a study of T cells expressing NK-cell markers.

Sequenced input: CD4+ T cells sorted from blood. The source is a woman under 30 in good health.

This clonotype was detected only a few times. The rearrangement joins TRBV15 to TRBJ2-3; no clear D. Trimming removed 3 bases at V and 4 bases at J, with 5 bases between. The CDR3 is made up of 12 amino acids. Germline V gene data show CDR1 as LNHNV and CDR2 as YYDKDF (reference sequence). The CDR3 DNA is TGTGCCACCAGCAGCACGGCAGATACGCAGTATTTT. This translates into CATSSTADTQYF.

The sample holds a few counts of this clonotype. The V gene is TRBV20-1, the J gene TRBJ2-1, with TRBD2 matching 7 bases. Germline V gene lookup returns CDR1 DFQATT and CDR2 SNEGSKA (reference sequence). The junction had 14 bases not matched to a gene; V was cut back by 6 bases and J by 9 bases. This CDR3 has 14 residues. The CDR3 here is CSAAGGRINTEQFF. The CDR3 region has the DNA TGCAGTGCAGCCGGCGGGAGAATTAACACTGAGCAGTTCTTC.

This clonotype has at least ten counts. The chain is built from TRBV6-4 and TRBJ2-1; possible D gene TRBD2, 5 bases. Germline loops: CDR1 MRHNA, CDR2 SNTAGT. The CDR3 extends over 13 amino acids. V lost 2 bases and J lost 7, with 9 bases in between. The CDR3 nucleotides are TGTGCCAGCAGTGACGGGAGCCCGAATGAGCAGTTCTTC. Translation: CASSDGSPNEQFF.

The rearrangement links TRBV12-3 or TRBV12-4 to TRBJ1-2; D is unclear. Deletions cut 1 base from V and 0 bases from J, with 9 bases between. There are 15 residues in the CDR3. The CDR3 region has the DNA TGTGCCAGCAGTTTAGGGGCAGCTACTAACTATGGCTACACCTTC. Translation gives CASSLGAATNYGYTF.

The chain couples TRBV12-3 or TRBV12-4 to TRBJ2-5; D is undetermined. The CDR3 is 11 amino acids. Trimming took off 5 bases at V and 7 bases at J, with 8 bases between the two ends. The CDR3 reads CASSTLGTQYF. CDR3 nucleotide sequence: TGTGCCAGCAGTACTTTGGGGACCCAGTACTTC.

This clonotype came up a few times. The chain is built from TRBV29-1 and TRBJ1-2; D uncertain. The CDR3 length is 13 residues. Germline V gene lookup returns CDR1 SQVTM and CDR2 ANQGSEA. V was shortened by 7 bases and J by 3 bases, with 15 bases between the two germline ends. The DNA for the CDR3 is TGCAGCGCCAAGGTTCCAGTTCACTATGGCTACACCTTC. Translating it yields CSAKVPVHYGYTF.

This clonotype was seen only a few times. The chain is built from TRBV7-9 and TRBJ2-7, with a possible D match to TRBD2 (7 bases). Per the germline V gene, CDR1 is SEHNR and CDR2 is FQNEAQ (reference sequence). This CDR3 is built from 17 residues. Trimming pared 5 bases from V and 3 bases from J, leaving 23 bases between. The CDR3 region has the DNA TGTGCCAGCAGCCCCCTGGGGGCCAGCGGGATACGCTACGAGCAGTACTTC. Protein product: CASSPLGASGIRYEQYF. Drawing the rest from reference TRBV7-9 and TRBJ2-7, the complete variable domain is DTGVSQNPRHKITKRGQNVTFRCDPISEHNRLYWYRQTLGQGPEFLTYFQNEAQLEKSRLLSDRFSAERPKGSFSTLEIQRTEQGDSAMYLCASSPLGASGIRYEQYFGPGTRLTVT.

This rearrangement joins TRBV2 to TRBJ2-3; D tentatively reads TRBD1 or TRBD2 (5 bases each). The CDR3 has 15 amino acids. Deletions cut 8 bases from V and 5 bases from J, with 20 bases between. Germline V gene lookup returns CDR1 SNHLY and CDR2 FYNNEI. The CDR3 nucleotides are TGTGCCAGCGTGCTCATTTTGGGGGAGCTAGATACGCAGTATTTT. Protein product: CASVLILGELDTQYF.

The chain is built from TRBV20-1 and TRBJ1-6; D may be TRBD1 (5 bases). The V gene's germline CDR1 is DFQATT and CDR2 SNEGSKA (reference sequence). V lost 6 bases and J lost 8, with 17 bases in between. This CDR3 is built from 14 residues. CDR3 loop: CSAREGGVDSPLHF. CDR3 coding DNA: TGCAGTGCCAGGGAGGGAGGAGTTGATTCACCCCTCCACTTT.

V is TRBV4-3 and J is TRBJ2-2, with 9 positions matching TRBD1. Germline V gives CDR1 LGHNA, CDR2 YSLEER. Trimming cost V 5 bases and J 0 bases; bases outside gene matches: 10. The CDR3 consists of 18 residues. The DNA for the CDR3 is TGCGCCAGCAGCGAAAGAACAGGGGGCGCATCGAACACCGGGGAGCTGTTTTTT. It yields the protein CASSERTGGASNTGELFF.

The gene calls are TRBV12-3 or TRBV12-4 and TRBJ2-1; maybe TRBD2 (5 bases). The CDR3 runs to 14 residues. V shed 6 bases and J shed 5 bases, with 14 bases lying between them. The CDR3 reads CASSPRDRDNEQFF. The CDR3 DNA reads as TGTGCCAGCAGCCCCCGGGATCGGGACAATGAGCAGTTCTTC.

V usage is TRBV3-1 and J usage is TRBJ2-7; 13 nucleotides agree with TRBD2. Germline V gene lookup returns CDR1 LGHDT and CDR2 YNNKEL (reference sequence). The CDR3 spans 18 residues. Trimming at V came to 4 bases and at J to 1 base, leaving 10 bases not matched to a gene. The CDR3 loop reads CASSRPGLAGRESYEQYF. The DNA for the CDR3 is TGTGCCAGCAGCCGTCCGGGACTAGCGGGAAGGGAGTCCTACGAGCAGTACTTC.

A few counts support this clonotype. This chain connects TRBV4-3 to TRBJ2-4, with a tentative D call TRBD2 (7 bases). Germline assignment: CDR1 LGHNA and CDR2 YSLEER. V lost 3 bases and J 8 bases, leaving 23 bases between the germline ends. The CDR3 consists of 17 residues. CDR3 residues: CASSQAMGGPPVDIQYF. The DNA of the CDR3 is TGCGCCAGCAGCCAGGCCATGGGGGGGCCGCCAGTGGACATTCAGTACTTC.

As regards this clonotype: One end of the junction does not line up with germline, which may come from a read error. V usage is TRBV5-5 and J usage is TRBJ1-2, with 9 bases fitting TRBD1. From germline, CDR1 is SGHKS and CDR2 YYEKEE (reference sequence). The CDR3 is 14 amino acids. Here the CDR3 DNA reads TGTGCCAGCAGGTTGGATGGACAGGGGTATGGCTACACCTTC. The encoded protein is CASRLDGQGYGYTF. The whole variable domain, filled in from reference TRBV5-5 and TRBJ1-2, reads DAGVTQSPTHLIKTRGQQVTLRCSPISGHKSVSWYQQVLGQGPQFIFQYYEKEERGRGNFPDRFSARQFPNYSSELNVNALLLGDSALYLCASRLDGQGYGYTFGSGTRLTVV.

This sequence joins TRBV12-3 or TRBV12-4 and TRBJ2-1; a weak D match, TRBD2 (5 bases). V was cut by 6 bases and J by 8 bases, with 20 bases left in between. The CDR3 covers 15 residues. This CDR3 reads CASRMRVMPGDEQFF. The CDR3 nucleotides read TGTGCCAGCAGAATGAGGGTAATGCCTGGCGATGAGCAGTTCTTC.

This clonotype was detected a few times. The chain carries TRBV6-5 and TRBJ2-3; D gene uncertain. Trimming removed 4 bases from V and 0 bases from J, with 11 bases in between. Germline CDR1 MNHEY, CDR2 SVGAGI. The CDR3 is 15 amino acids. The CDR3 DNA sequence: TGTGCCAGCAGTTTCCGGGTCGGGAGCACAGATACGCAGTATTTT. Translation: CASSFRVGSTDTQYF.

This clonotype has a single count. The chain employs TRBV5-1 and TRBJ1-6, with a possible D match to TRBD1 (6 bases). CDR1 is SGHRS, CDR2 YFSETQ, per germline. CDR3 length equals 18 residues. V was clipped by 1 base and J by 2 bases, with 16 bases between them. The CDR3 DNA sequence: TGCGCCAGCAGCTTGAACCCAGGGGAAAGGACCTATAATTCACCCCTCCACTTT. Translation: CASSLNPGERTYNSPLHF.

The CDR3 DNA follows: TGTGCCAGCAGCTTAGGGGTAGGGACAAGGAACACTGAAGCTTTCTTT. It encodes CASSLGVGTRNTEAFF. The chain uses TRBV7-3 and TRBJ1-1, with TRBD1 as a possible D gene (6 bases). This CDR3 is 16 amino acids long. Germline CDR1 is SGHTA and CDR2 is FQGTGA. Trimming took off 2 bases at V and 1 base at J, with 14 bases between the two ends. The variable domain in full, with the rest retrieved from reference TRBV7-3 and TRBJ1-1, is GAGVSQTPSNKVTEKGKYVELRCDPISGHTALYWYRQSLGQGPEFLIYFQGTGAADDSGLPNDRFFAVRPEGSVSTLKIQRTERGDSAVYLCASSLGVGTRNTEAFFGQGTRLTVV.

This clonotype occurred many times. The chain has TRBV20-1 and TRBJ1-5; D call uncertain. CDR1 DFQATT and CDR2 SNEGSKA come from the germline V gene (reference sequence). Trimming pared 4 bases from V and 2 bases from J, leaving 6 bases between. This CDR3 spans 12 amino acids. The CDR3 region is CSANQGNQPQHF. CDR3 sequence (DNA): TGCAGTGCTAATCAGGGCAATCAGCCCCAGCATTTT.

In its sample, this clonotype was seen a few times. The chain carries TRBV24-1 and TRBJ2-2; D is undetermined. Trimming cost V 3 bases and J 0 bases, with 1 base left between them. CDR3 length: 13 amino acids. Germline assignment: CDR1 KGHDR and CDR2 SFDVKD. The CDR3 protein is CATSDPNTGELFF. The CDR3 nucleotides are TGTGCCACCAGTGATCCGAACACCGGGGAGCTGTTTTTT.

The chain carries TRBV25-1 and TRBJ2-7; no clear D gene. The CDR3 is 12 amino acids. Germline loops: CDR1 MGHDK, CDR2 SYGVNS. The V and J ends lost 7 bases and 5 bases respectively, with 12 bases between them. This chain's CDR3 is CASMAVPNEQYF. The CDR3 nucleotides read TGTGCCAGCATGGCAGTACCTAACGAGCAGTACTTC.

This clonotype was recorded a few times. The chain uses TRBV5-1 and TRBJ2-3; TRBD2 aligns across 11 bases. The trim removed 2 bases at V and 3 bases at J, leaving 5 bases unmatched. The CDR3 is 16 residues long. Germline CDR1 and CDR2: SGHRS and YFSETQ. In DNA form, the CDR3 reads TGCGCCAGCAGCTTAACGACTAGCGGGGTAACAGATACGCAGTATTTT. Translated, it gives CASSLTTSGVTDTQYF. The full variable domain, rest sourced from reference TRBV5-1 and TRBJ2-3, is KAGVTQTPRYLIKTRGQQVTLSCSPISGHRSVSWYQQTPGQGLQFLFEYFSETQRNKGNFPGRFSGRQFSNSRSEMNVSTLELGDSALYLCASSLTTSGVTDTQYFGPGTRLTVL.

The CDR3 spells CASSLVAGGAGPQHF. CDR3 sequence (DNA): TGTGCCAGCAGTTTAGTTGCAGGGGGCGCGGGGCCCCAGCATTTT. V gene TRBV12-3 or TRBV12-4 combines with J gene TRBJ1-5, with 8 nucleotides matching TRBD1. V dropped 1 base and J dropped 9; count of bases not matched to a gene: 8. The CDR3 consists of 15 residues.

The J gene is TRBJ1-1, the V gene TRBV20-1; 9 bases fit TRBD1. The CDR3 runs 16 residues. From germline, CDR1 is DFQATT and CDR2 SNEGSKA (reference sequence). V lost 6 bases, J lost 2 bases, and 13 bases stayed unmatched. The DNA for the CDR3 is TGCAGTGCGACCCCCCGGACAGGGGCCCTAAACACTGAAGCTTTCTTT. Its translation: CSATPRTGALNTEAFF.

V usage is TRBV7-9 and J usage is TRBJ2-7; weak D call: TRBD1 (6 bases). Looked up from germline, CDR1 is SEHNR and CDR2 is FQNEAQ (reference sequence). The ends were cut back, 4 bases at V and 3 bases at J, with 19 bases in the middle. The CDR3 length is 16 residues. CDR3 protein: CASSYQQDRSYYEQYF. CDR3 in DNA: TGTGCCAGCAGCTATCAACAGGACAGAAGTTACTACGAGCAGTACTTC.

This chain joins TRBV20-1 and TRBJ2-7; D perhaps matches TRBD1 (5 bases). Germline values: CDR1 DFQATT, CDR2 SNEGSKA (reference sequence). The CDR3 is 13 amino acids. Deletions cut 4 bases from V and 3 bases from J, with 13 bases between. The CDR3 DNA follows: TGCAGTGCTACCCCGCCAGGGAACTACGAGCAGTACTTC. Its protein product is CSATPPGNYEQYF.

This sequence joins TRBV3-1 and TRBJ2-1, with D maybe TRBD1 (5 bases). V lost 6 bases to trimming and J lost 5 bases, with 20 bases between them. The CDR3 runs to 16 residues. The germline gives CDR1 LGHDT, CDR2 YNNKEL (reference sequence). The CDR3 DNA is TGTGCCAGCAGTCCCCCAGGGCAGGGCGGCCACAATGAGCAGTTCTTC. Amino acid sequence: CASSPPGQGGHNEQFF.